One sample yielded the 21 T cell receptor beta chains listed below, sequenced in a study of T cell responses to AZD1222 COVID-19 vaccine (dated by TCRdb to the early 2020s). This specimen's time point label, interpreted: baseline before first vaccination. The library was produced with the immunoSEQ multiplex PCR assay. This immuneACCESS table, as held by TCRdb, lists in-frame sequences with V and J called but not all clones. Of the missing ones, under half trace to an unresolved V gene in checked studies; the others have no known cause. In all, the sample holds about 130,000 clones, and around 90% of those were seen once. The biggest ten clones account for approximately 8% of the sample. Sequenced here: peripheral blood, sampled on day 0 of AZD1222 vaccination. The receptor source for this set is an adult in good health.

This chain connects TRBV7-6 to TRBJ1-5; D not resolved. Trimming stripped 4 bases from V and 1 base from J, with 8 bases between. This CDR3 has 14 residues. The germline V gene encodes CDR1 SGHVS and CDR2 FNYEAQ. The CDR3 nucleotides read TGTGCCAGCAGCTCTGGTGTAAGCAATCAGCCCCAGCATTTT. Translation: CASSSGVSNQPQHF.

The V call is TRBV5-1, the J call TRBJ1-1; 9 bases align to TRBD1. Unmatched junction bases numbered 4, after V lost 3 bases and J lost 4 bases. The germline V gene encodes CDR1 SGHRS and CDR2 YFSETQ. The CDR3 runs to 14 residues. In DNA, the CDR3 is TGCGCCAGCAGCTACCGACAGGGGGGCACTGAAGCTTTCTTT. Its translation is CASSYRQGGTEAFF. The full variable domain, in which reference TRBV5-1 and TRBJ1-1 provide the parts outside the CDR3, is KAGVTQTPRYLIKTRGQQVTLSCSPISGHRSVSWYQQTPGQGLQFLFEYFSETQRNKGNFPGRFSGRQFSNSRSEMNVSTLELGDSALYLCASSYRQGGTEAFFGQGTRLTVV.

The chain joins TRBV5-4 to TRBJ2-1, with D perhaps TRBD2 (6 bases). Germline-derived CDR1 and CDR2 are SGHNT and YYREEE (reference sequence). This CDR3 comprises 15 residues. Between the trimmed V and J ends, which lost 3 bases and 3 bases, there was a span of 13 bases. The CDR3 DNA reads TGTGCCAGCAGCTCCCCGGGGCGGGGCTACAATGAGCAGTTCTTC. Translated: CASSSPGRGYNEQFF. Filled out from reference TRBV5-4 and TRBJ2-1, the complete variable domain reads ETGVTQSPTHLIKTRGQQVTLRCSSQSGHNTVSWYQQALGQGPQFIFQYYREEENGRGNFPPRFSGLQFPNYSSELNVNALELDDSALYLCASSSPGRGYNEQFFGPGTRLTVL.

The gene calls are TRBV5-8 and TRBJ2-1; 7 bases map to TRBD1. The CDR3 runs to 15 residues. Trimming removed 0 bases from V and 4 bases from J; junction bases left unmatched: 4. Germline V gene lookup returns CDR1 SGHTS and CDR2 YDEGEE. The chain's CDR3 is CASSLGGQDYNEQFF. CDR3 DNA sequence: TGTGCCAGCAGCTTGGGAGGACAGGATTACAATGAGCAGTTCTTC.

The V call is TRBV24-1, the J call TRBJ2-2, with D perhaps TRBD1 (6 bases). CDR1 is KGHDR, CDR2 SFDVKD, per germline. The V end lost 4 bases, the J end lost 3 bases, and 8 bases lay between the germline ends. This CDR3 has 14 residues. Here the CDR3 reads CATSEAGDTGELFF. In DNA, the CDR3 is TGTGCCACCAGTGAGGCAGGGGACACCGGGGAGCTGTTTTTT.

J is TRBJ2-1 and V is TRBV5-1; TRBD2 matches at 11 bases. Germline V CDR1 and CDR2: SGHRS, YFSETQ. The V and J ends lost 3 bases and 1 base, in that order; junction bases with no gene match: 12. The length of the CDR3 is 19 residues. Here the CDR3 reads CASSSAGSGRAGSYNEQFF. Written as DNA, the CDR3 is TGCGCCAGCAGCTCCGCGGGTAGCGGGAGGGCCGGATCCTACAATGAGCAGTTCTTC.

The V call is TRBV25-1, the J call TRBJ2-7, with 8 positions matching TRBD1. The V segment lost 5 bases and the J segment 1 base; nucleotides outside the gene matches: 7. Germline V gene data show CDR1 as MGHDK and CDR2 as SYGVNS. The CDR3 is made up of 15 amino acids. In DNA, the CDR3 is TGTGCCAGCAGTCCCCGGACAGGGCCTTCCTACGAGCAGTACTTC. Protein product: CASSPRTGPSYEQYF.

The V call is TRBV9, the J call TRBJ1-6; 10 positions match TRBD1. Germline CDR1 reads SGDLS; CDR2 reads YYNGEE. CDR3 length equals 16 residues. The junction had 4 bases not matched to a gene; V was cut back by 1 base and J by 6 bases. CDR3 coding DNA: TGTGCCAGCAGCGTATTAAGGGACAGGGGTAATTCACCCCTCCACTTT. Amino acids: CASSVLRDRGNSPLHF.

V usage is TRBV19 and J usage is TRBJ1-1; 8 nucleotides line up with TRBD1. J gave up 6 bases and V 6 bases, and 9 bases lay outside the gene matches. Germline CDR1 and CDR2: LNHDA and SQIVND (reference sequence). The CDR3 consists of 14 residues. The CDR3 sequence is CASRKDRASSEAFF. The DNA for the CDR3 is TGTGCCAGTAGAAAGGACAGGGCGTCGTCTGAAGCTTTCTTT.

This CDR3 is CASSRAGTGEYEQYF. CDR3 DNA: TGTGCCAGCTCACGAGCCGGGACAGGGGAATACGAGCAGTACTTC. V usage is TRBV18 and J usage is TRBJ2-7; 10 nucleotides line up with TRBD1. Trimming at V came to 4 bases and at J to 4 bases, leaving 7 bases not matched to a gene. The CDR3 has 15 amino acids. Germline assignment: CDR1 KGHSH and CDR2 LQKENI.

The chain joins TRBV5-8 to TRBJ1-5; D remains unclear. Germline CDR1 SGHTS, CDR2 YDEGEE. V dropped 6 bases and J dropped 3 bases, with 16 bases sitting between them. CDR3 size: 15 residues. This CDR3 reads CASTLGGGYNQPQHF. The CDR3 nucleotides are TGTGCCAGCACCTTAGGAGGAGGGTACAATCAGCCCCAGCATTTT.

The rearrangement links TRBV13 to TRBJ2-7, with a weak D call TRBD2 (7 bases). V lost 3 bases and J lost 2, with 17 bases in between. The CDR3 is 16 residues long. Germline V lookup: CDR1 PRHDT, CDR2 FYEKMQ (reference sequence). CDR3 protein: CASSLTSRGGTYEQYF. The CDR3 region has the DNA TGTGCCAGCAGCTTGACAAGTAGGGGGGGCACCTACGAGCAGTACTTC.

The chain is built from TRBV19 and TRBJ1-2, with 7 bases fitting TRBD1. The CDR3 length is 15 residues. Germline values: CDR1 LNHDA, CDR2 SQIVND (reference sequence). The ends lost 5 bases at V and 0 bases at J; junction bases unmatched: 6. CDR3 sequence (DNA): TGTGCCAGTAGTCCGACGACAGGGACTAACTATGGCTACACCTTC. Protein: CASSPTTGTNYGYTF.

The gene calls are TRBV5-6 and TRBJ1-4; D ambiguous. Germline V gene data show CDR1 as SGHDT and CDR2 as YYEEEE. V lost 5 bases to trimming and J lost 6 bases, with 14 bases between them. CDR3 size: 14 residues. The CDR3 nucleotides are TGTGCCAGCAGGGAGGGAGGGAACGATGAAAAACTGTTTTTT. Translating gives CASREGGNDEKLFF. Complete variable domain (other parts from reference TRBV5-6 and TRBJ1-4): DAGVTQSPTHLIKTRGQQVTLRCSPKSGHDTVSWYQQALGQGPQFIFQYYEEEERQRGNFPDRFSGHQFPNYSSELNVNALLLGDSALYLCASREGGNDEKLFFGSGTQLSVL.

J is TRBJ2-3 and V is TRBV2; the match to TRBD2 covers 16 bases. CDR1 SNHLY and CDR2 FYNNEI come from the germline V gene. After removal of 6 bases from V and 4 bases from J, the junction contained 7 bases not matched to a gene. This CDR3 has 17 residues. CDR3 sequence reads: CASRAGTSGRAADTQYF. The CDR3 coding sequence is TGTGCCAGCAGAGCCGGGACTAGCGGGAGGGCCGCAGATACGCAGTATTTT.

The rearrangement links TRBV19 to TRBJ1-3; D is unclear. The CDR3 extends over 15 amino acids. Trimming removed 5 bases at V and 0 bases at J, with 11 bases between. In germline, CDR1 is LNHDA, CDR2 SQIVND (reference sequence). The CDR3 DNA follows: TGTGCCAGTAGTGGCGGCACGGTCTCTGGAAACACCATATATTTT. Residues: CASSGGTVSGNTIYF.

V and J are TRBV18 and TRBJ1-4; 8 bases agree with TRBD1. CDR3 size: 14 residues. The V and J ends lost 3 bases and 8 bases, in that order; junction bases with no gene match: 5. Looked up from germline, CDR1 is KGHSH and CDR2 is LQKENI. This CDR3 is CASSPGGTGEKLFF. The CDR3 nucleotides are TGTGCCAGCTCACCCGGGGGGACAGGAGAAAAACTGTTTTTT.

The CDR3 DNA sequence: TGTGCCAGCAGCTTTGGGACGTTCGAGACCCAGTACTTC. It yields the protein CASSFGTFETQYF. V usage is TRBV7-2 and J usage is TRBJ2-5, with D perhaps assigned TRBD1 or TRBD2 (5 bases each). Per the germline V gene, CDR1 is SGHTA and CDR2 is FQGNSA. Trimming cost V 3 bases and J 5 bases, with 10 bases left between them. The CDR3 extends over 13 amino acids.

Note on this clone: Other DNA sequences in this specimen translate into the identical CDR3. This rearrangement joins TRBV3-1 (or the pseudogene TRBV3-2) to TRBJ1-6; 10 bases are a match to TRBD1. V lost 4 bases to trimming and J lost 7 bases; unmatched junction nucleotides: 1. Germline V gene data show CDR1 as LGHDT and CDR2 as YNNKEL (reference sequence). The CDR3 totals 14 residues. The CDR3 coding sequence is TGTGCCAGCAGCCTGGGACAGGGGAATTCACCCCTCCACTTT. Amino acids: CASSLGQGNSPLHF.

The gene calls are TRBV5-5 and TRBJ1-1; D uncertain. V dropped 4 bases and J dropped 1 base, with 5 bases sitting between them. This CDR3 contains 12 residues. Germline loops: CDR1 SGHKS, CDR2 YYEKEE (reference sequence). CDR3: CASSQWNTEAFF. For the CDR3, the DNA is TGTGCCAGCAGCCAATGGAACACTGAAGCTTTCTTT.

This clone was found once. The J gene is TRBJ1-6, the V gene TRBV19, with 9 bases identical to TRBD1. This CDR3 region has 16 residues. Trimming at V came to 4 bases and at J to 7 bases, leaving 8 bases not matched to a gene. The V gene's germline CDR1 is LNHDA and CDR2 SQIVND (reference sequence). CDR3 loop: CASSNTGGAGNSPLHF. Here the CDR3 DNA reads TGTGCCAGTAGTAACACAGGGGGCGCTGGGAATTCACCCCTCCACTTT. The whole variable domain, remainder taken from reference TRBV19 and TRBJ1-6, is DGGITQSPKYLFRKEGQNVTLSCEQNLNHDAMYWYRQDPGQGLRLIYYSQIVNDFQKGDIAEGYSVSREKKESFPLTVTSAQKNPTAFYLCASSNTGGAGNSPLHFGNGTRLTVT.